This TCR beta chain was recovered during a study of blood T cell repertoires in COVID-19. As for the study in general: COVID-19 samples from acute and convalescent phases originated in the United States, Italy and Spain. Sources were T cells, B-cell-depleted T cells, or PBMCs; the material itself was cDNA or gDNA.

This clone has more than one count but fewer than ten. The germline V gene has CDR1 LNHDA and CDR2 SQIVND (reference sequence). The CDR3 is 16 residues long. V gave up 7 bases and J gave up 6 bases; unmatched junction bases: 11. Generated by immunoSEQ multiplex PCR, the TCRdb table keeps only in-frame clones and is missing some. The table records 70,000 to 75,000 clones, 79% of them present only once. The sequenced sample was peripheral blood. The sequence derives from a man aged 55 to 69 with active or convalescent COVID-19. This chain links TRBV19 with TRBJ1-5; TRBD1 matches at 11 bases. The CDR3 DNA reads TGTGCCAGTACCAGGGGGACAGGGGGTTGGAGTCAGCCCCAGCATTTT. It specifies CASTRGTGGWSQPQHF. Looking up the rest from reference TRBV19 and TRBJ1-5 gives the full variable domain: DGGITQSPKYLFRKEGQNVTLSCEQNLNHDAMYWYRQDPGQGLRLIYYSQIVNDFQKGDIAEGYSVSREKKESFPLTVTSAQKNPTAFYLCASTRGTGGWSQPQHFGDGTRLSIL.